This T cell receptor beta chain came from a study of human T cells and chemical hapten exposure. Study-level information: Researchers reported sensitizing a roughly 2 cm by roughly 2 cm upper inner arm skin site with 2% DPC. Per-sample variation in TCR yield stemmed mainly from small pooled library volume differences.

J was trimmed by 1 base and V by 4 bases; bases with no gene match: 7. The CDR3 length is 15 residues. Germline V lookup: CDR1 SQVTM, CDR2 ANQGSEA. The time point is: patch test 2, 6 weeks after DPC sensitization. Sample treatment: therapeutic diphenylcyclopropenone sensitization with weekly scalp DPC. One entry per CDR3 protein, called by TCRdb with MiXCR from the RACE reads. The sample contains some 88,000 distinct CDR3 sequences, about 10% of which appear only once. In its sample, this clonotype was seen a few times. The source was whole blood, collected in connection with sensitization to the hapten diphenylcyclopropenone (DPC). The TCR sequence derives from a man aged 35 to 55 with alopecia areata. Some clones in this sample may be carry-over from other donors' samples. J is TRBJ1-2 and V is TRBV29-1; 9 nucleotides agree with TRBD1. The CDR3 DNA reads TGCAGCGTTGGAGGGACAGGGACTAATAACTATGGCTACACCTTC. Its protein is CSVGGTGTNNYGYTF.